These 8 T cell receptor beta chains were sequenced from one sample in a study of metastatic and nonmetastatic thyroid tumors. Treatment of any kind had been given to no patient before thyroid surgery. TCRdb re-clonotyped the PCR reads through MiXCR. The sample carries tens of thousands of clones, around 15% recorded once. Sequenced: blood. The receptors were sampled from a female donor with papillary thyroid cancer or a benign thyroid nodule (not recorded which). Some clones in this sample may be carry-over from other donors' samples.

CDR3 DNA sequence: TGTGCCAGCAGTTTTAATCCCAGGGTCACCGGGGAGCTGTTTTTT. Residues: CASSFNPRVTGELFF. The V gene is TRBV28, the J gene TRBJ2-2; maybe TRBD1 (5 bases). The CDR3 sequence is 15 residues long. Trimming took 3 bases from V and 4 from J, leaving 12 bases between them. Germline CDR1 reads MDHEN; CDR2 reads SYDVKM.

The chain links TRBV10-1 to TRBJ2-6; no clear D. V lost 5 bases, J lost 1 base, and 3 bases lay in between. The CDR3 totals 13 residues. Germline CDR1 reads WNHNN; CDR2 reads SYGVQD (reference sequence). Here the CDR3 reads CASSISGANVLTF. The DNA of the CDR3 is TGCGCCAGCAGTATTTCTGGGGCCAACGTCCTGACTTTC.

This clone was seen repeatedly, ten times or more. The J gene is TRBJ2-5, the V gene TRBV28; 7 nucleotides line up with TRBD1. The V segment lost 6 bases and the J segment 0 bases; nucleotides outside the gene matches: 10. The CDR3 has 16 amino acids. CDR1 is MDHEN and CDR2 is SYDVKM in the germline V gene. CDR3 amino acids: CASSSGRDRDQETQYF. CDR3 coding DNA: TGTGCCAGCAGCAGCGGCCGGGACAGAGACCAAGAGACCCAGTACTTC.

This clone was counted ten times or more. J is TRBJ2-1 and V is TRBV19; 16 bases fit TRBD2. The germline gives CDR1 LNHDA, CDR2 SQIVND (reference sequence). This CDR3 has 15 amino acids. With V trimmed by 3 bases and J by 9 bases, 2 bases remained unmatched. The CDR3 region has the DNA TGTGCCAGTAGTATCGGGACTAGCGGGGGGGGTGAGCAGTTCTTC. This translates into CASSIGTSGGGEQFF. Full variable domain (missing parts from reference TRBV19 and TRBJ2-1): DGGITQSPKYLFRKEGQNVTLSCEQNLNHDAMYWYRQDPGQGLRLIYYSQIVNDFQKGDIAEGYSVSREKKESFPLTVTSAQKNPTAFYLCASSIGTSGGGEQFFGPGTRLTVL.

This clone was seen many times. The chain joins TRBV27 to TRBJ2-7; TRBD1 matches 7 bases. Germline CDR1 is MNHEY and CDR2 is SMNVEV (reference sequence). Trimming cost V 2 bases and J 5 bases; bases outside gene matches: 0. There are 12 residues in the CDR3. CDR3 region: CASSLQGDEQYF. In DNA, the CDR3 is TGTGCCAGCAGTTTACAGGGGGACGAGCAGTACTTC.

This clone is medium-sized in the sample. The J gene is TRBJ1-2, the V gene TRBV5-6; D not resolved. V lost 4 bases to trimming and J lost 6 bases, with 16 bases between them. The CDR3 is 14 amino acids. CDR1 SGHDT and CDR2 YYEEEE come from the germline V gene. This chain's CDR3 is CASSVMNRYDGYTF. DNA for the CDR3: TGTGCCAGCAGCGTGATGAACCGGTACGATGGCTACACCTTC. Drawing the rest from reference TRBV5-6 and TRBJ1-2, the complete variable domain is DAGVTQSPTHLIKTRGQQVTLRCSPKSGHDTVSWYQQALGQGPQFIFQYYEEEERQRGNFPDRFSGHQFPNYSSELNVNALLLGDSALYLCASSVMNRYDGYTFGSGTRLTVV.

This clone appeared many times. This chain joins TRBV4-2 and TRBJ2-1; 9 positions agree with TRBD2. The germline gives CDR1 LGHNA, CDR2 YNFKEQ. V shed 8 bases, J shed 7 bases, and the junction held 9 bases outside the gene matches. The CDR3 has 14 amino acids. DNA of the CDR3: TGTGCCAGCGGACCAGCGGGAGGCGGGAATGAGCAGTTCTTC. It specifies CASGPAGGGNEQFF.

This clone was recorded at least ten times. This sequence joins TRBV6-1 and TRBJ1-2; D is uncertain. The V and J ends lost 6 bases and 5 bases respectively, with 13 bases between them. The length of the CDR3 is 13 residues. Germline CDR1 is MNHNS and CDR2 is SASEGT. CDR3 protein: CASRAGLGYGYTF. The CDR3 nucleotides read TGTGCCAGCAGGGCGGGCCTTGGGTATGGCTACACCTTC.